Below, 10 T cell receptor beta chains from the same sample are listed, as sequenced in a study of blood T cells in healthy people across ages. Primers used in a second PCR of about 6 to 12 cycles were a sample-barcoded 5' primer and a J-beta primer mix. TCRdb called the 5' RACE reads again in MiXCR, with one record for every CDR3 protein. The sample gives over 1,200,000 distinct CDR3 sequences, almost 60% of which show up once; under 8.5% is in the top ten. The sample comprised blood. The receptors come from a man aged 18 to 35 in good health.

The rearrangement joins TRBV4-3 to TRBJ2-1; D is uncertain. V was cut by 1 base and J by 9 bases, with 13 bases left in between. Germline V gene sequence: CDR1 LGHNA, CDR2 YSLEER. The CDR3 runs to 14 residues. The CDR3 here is CASSQGIGMAEQFF. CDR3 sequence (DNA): TGCGCCAGCAGCCAAGGAATTGGGATGGCTGAGCAGTTCTTC.

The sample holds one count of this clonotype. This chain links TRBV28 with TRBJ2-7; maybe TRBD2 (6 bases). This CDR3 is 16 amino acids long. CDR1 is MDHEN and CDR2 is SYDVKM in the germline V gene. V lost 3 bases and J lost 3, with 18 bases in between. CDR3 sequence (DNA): TGTGCCAGCAGTTTGGTCGGGAGAGATGGGTACTACGAGCAGTACTTC. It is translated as CASSLVGRDGYYEQYF. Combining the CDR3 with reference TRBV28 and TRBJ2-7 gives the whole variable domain DVKVTQSSRYLVKRTGEKVFLECVQDMDHENMFWYRQDPGLGLRLIYFSYDVKMKEKGDIPEGYSVSREKKERFSLILESASTNQTSMYLCASSLVGRDGYYEQYFGPGTRLTVT.

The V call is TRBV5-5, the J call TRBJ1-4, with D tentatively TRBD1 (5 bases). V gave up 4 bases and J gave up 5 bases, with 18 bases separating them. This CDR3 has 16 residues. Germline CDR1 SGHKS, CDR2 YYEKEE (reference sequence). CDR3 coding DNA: TGTGCCAGCAGCCCGATCTATACAGGACGGAATGAAAAACTGTTTTTT. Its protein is CASSPIYTGRNEKLFF.

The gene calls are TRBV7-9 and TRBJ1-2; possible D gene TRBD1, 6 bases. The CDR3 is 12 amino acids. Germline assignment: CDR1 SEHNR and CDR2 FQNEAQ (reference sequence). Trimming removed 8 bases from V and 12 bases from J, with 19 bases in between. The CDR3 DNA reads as TGTGCCAGCTCAGGGGACGCAGGGAAGGACACCTTC. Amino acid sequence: CASSGDAGKDTF.

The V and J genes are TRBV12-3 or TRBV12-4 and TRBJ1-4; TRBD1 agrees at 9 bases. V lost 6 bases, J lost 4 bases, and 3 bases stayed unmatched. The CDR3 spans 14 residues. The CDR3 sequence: CASRETGGNEKLFF. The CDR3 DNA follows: TGTGCCAGCAGGGAGACAGGGGGTAATGAAAAACTGTTTTTT.

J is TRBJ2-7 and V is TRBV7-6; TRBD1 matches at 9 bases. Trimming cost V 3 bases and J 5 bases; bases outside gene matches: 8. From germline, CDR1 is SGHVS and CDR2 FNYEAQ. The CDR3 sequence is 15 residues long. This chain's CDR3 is CASSFGTGFFDEQYF. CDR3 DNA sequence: TGTGCCAGCAGCTTTGGGACAGGGTTCTTCGACGAGCAGTACTTC.

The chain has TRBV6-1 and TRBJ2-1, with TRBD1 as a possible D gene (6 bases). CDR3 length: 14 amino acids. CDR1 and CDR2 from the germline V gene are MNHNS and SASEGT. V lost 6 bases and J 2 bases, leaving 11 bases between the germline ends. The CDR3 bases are TGTGCCAGCAGGTTCAGGGGCACCTACAATGAGCAGTTCTTC. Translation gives CASRFRGTYNEQFF.

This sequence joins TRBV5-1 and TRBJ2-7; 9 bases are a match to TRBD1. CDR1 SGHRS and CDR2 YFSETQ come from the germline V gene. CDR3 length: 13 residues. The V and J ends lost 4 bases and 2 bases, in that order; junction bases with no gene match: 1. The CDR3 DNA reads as TGCGCCAGCAGCCGGACAGGGGCCTACGAGCAGTACGTC. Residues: CASSRTGAYEQYV.

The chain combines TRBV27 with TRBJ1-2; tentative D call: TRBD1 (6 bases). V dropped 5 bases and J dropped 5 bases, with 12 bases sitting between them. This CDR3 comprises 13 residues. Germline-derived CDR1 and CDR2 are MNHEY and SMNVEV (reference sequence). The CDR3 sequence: CASSVRQGYGYTF. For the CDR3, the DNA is TGTGCCAGCAGTGTCCGCCAGGGGTATGGCTACACCTTC.

CDR3 sequence reads: CSASLAGSGGTYEQFF. For the CDR3, the DNA is TGCAGTGCTAGTTTGGCTGGTAGCGGGGGGACTTATGAGCAGTTCTTC. V and J are TRBV20-1 and TRBJ2-1; 10 bases match TRBD2. Germline values: CDR1 DFQATT, CDR2 SNEGSKA (reference sequence). V was clipped by 3 bases and J by 8 bases; unmatched bases: 13. CDR3 size: 16 residues.